This T cell receptor (beta chain) was sequenced in a study of cytomegalovirus exposure and HLA in healthy donors (dated by TCRdb to between 2016 and 2019). With respect to the entire study: An earlier analysis of some 620 of the donors reported 276 Gb of sequence data and some 110 million unique TCR beta sequences obtained from roughly 180 million T cells. Approximately 300 gigabases of sequencing data and around 88 million unique TCR sequences made up an early release that covered 500 to 650 HLA-typed donors. The genetic ancestry cluster associated with self-reported Caucasian donors included 81% of the 350 to 500 genotyped donors. The study aimed to test whether signatures of past pathogen exposure could be identified by cataloging public T cell receptors. The study profiled the T cell repertoires of 550 to 700 subjects by immunosequencing and related them to cytomegalovirus serostatus. A separate validation cohort of roughly 120 different subjects was used in addition to the 666-subject first cohort. The study combined high-throughput TCR immunosequencing, statistical association of individual TCRs with disease status, and machine learning to predict cytomegalovirus infection status. In a later analysis, previously published TCR beta repertoires from several hundred donors were re-analyzed and high-resolution HLA genotyping was added so that TCR occurrence patterns could be studied. In the later analysis, no new phenotypic data were used to find candidate immune exposures; instead, reliance was placed on TCR beta sequences and their occurrence across donors. In an earlier analysis of 500 to 650 of the donors, high-throughput TCR beta sequencing was used to judge whether each TCR beta V gene segment behaved as functional or pseudogenic. Donor age, sex, ethnicity and CMV serostatus were compiled together with the repertoire data. A later genetic analysis used genome-wide SNP genotypes for about three fifths of the roughly 700 donors, treating that subset as a discovery cohort. Every repertoire in the discovery cohort had been generated on one and the same sequencing platform. HLA typing included class I and class II loci at four-digit resolution. The number of typed donors differed by locus: about 629-630 for A, B, C, DRB1 and DQB1; approximately 540 for DQA1; 606 for DPA1; and about 450 for DPB1. About five DR-DQ haplotypes were treated as single units for association and clustering because of strong linkage in the cohort. Among 300 to 500 genotyped donors of the cohort, an average of roughly 230,000 unique TCR beta nucleotide sequences was sequenced per donor, of which roughly 18% were non-productive.

The method was the immunoSEQ multiplex PCR assay. The multiplex PCR relied on a mix of 60 forward primers for TCR Vbeta segments and 13 reverse primers for TCR Jbeta segments. The CDR3 region of rearranged TCR beta genes was amplified from genomic DNA by a multiplex PCR assay. The amplified TCR beta libraries were sequenced on the Illumina HiSeq System as 87-base-pair reads. As for the authors' bioinformatics: Across the roughly 600 repertoires, a later analysis counted tens of millions of unique TCR beta chains, about 10 million of which were shared by at least two donors. Raw reads were error-corrected and collapsed into unique sequences with a nearest-neighbor algorithm that merged closely related sequences to remove PCR and sequencing errors. V, D and J gene segments were assigned by aligning CDR3 sequences to IMGT reference sequences. Each retained sequence needed at least a six-nucleotide match to both a V gene segment and a J gene segment. Rearrangements were called productive when the CDR3 lacked stop codons and stayed in frame with V and J; all others were non-productive. Following IMGT convention, CDR3 was defined as the stretch from the second conserved V-encoded cysteine to the conserved J-encoded phenylalanine. The earlier analysis of fewer than 750 of the donors excluded sequences that lacked an unambiguous match to a single V gene segment. An earlier analysis of 500 to 700 of the donors classified V segments as functional when productive rearrangements were above 56.7% and as segregating when the standard deviation between donors was above 5%. A statistical classification framework was built for diagnosing cytomegalovirus status from the catalog of TCR beta chain sequences. In a later analysis, TCR nucleotide sequences were compared against IMGT/GENE-DB human TR gene sequences so that V and J genes could be assigned. Using the TCRdist pipeline, a later analysis assigned CDR3 sequences along with most-parsimonious VDJ recombination scenarios. In a later analysis, each TCR beta chain was defined by its CDR3 amino acid sequence together with its V-gene family, and reads without a unique V-gene family were excluded. In a later analysis, several hundred highly shared, low-generation-probability nucleotide sequences were removed to address suspected cross-contamination and a sequencing artifact. In a later analysis, a clonal expansion index for each public chain was calculated from normalized within-repertoire ranks of inferred template counts. Generation probabilities in a later analysis came from a VDJ recombination model fitted to out-of-frame rearrangements, and those results were checked against IGoR. In a later analysis, TCR-TCR, TCR-HLA and TCR-CMV co-occurrence was scored with hypergeometric tests, and a repertoire-size bias correction was applied to TCR pairs. To estimate false discovery rates, a later analysis permuted the HLA or CMV assignments 20 times. A later analysis grouped co-occurring TCRs with DBSCAN, adding TCRdist sequence similarity when clustering within HLA-allele-positive subsets. Co-occurrence clustering excluded repertoires with fewer than 30,000 or more than 120,000 public chains, plus five with anomalous nucleotide sharing. As stored in TCRdb, this immuneACCESS dataset retains in-frame rearrangements with V and J assigned. A fraction of the clones does not appear; measured against another copy, unresolved V genes explain less than half of the discrepancy, and the remainder lacks a known reason. V, J and clone size were drawn from that table, and D and trimming were deduced from the DNA. The sample table shows approximately 140,000 clones, and approximately 88% are seen once. The ten top clones hold 0.5% to 0.65% of the sample.

The cohort was made up of 666 healthy bone marrow donors. At the time of sampling, every cohort member was nominally healthy, though immune exposures that went unrecorded were likely present. The donor was CMV seronegative and belonged to the group of 352 seronegative cohort members. Every donor gave a peripheral blood sample, and the peripheral blood mononuclear cells from that sample were used for TCR beta sequencing. Genomic DNA was extracted from the blood cell samples with the Qiagen DNeasy Blood Extraction Kit. The CDR3, from cysteine to phenylalanine, totals 14 residues. Only the CDR3 region is kept as DNA, spanning 42 bases read in frame from base 1. CDR1 and CDR2, looked up from the germline V gene, are SGHRS and YFSETQ. Unmatched junction bases come to 5, with V trimmed by 2 bases and J by 8 bases. Details on this clone: This receptor's antigen is unknown. The record has no base qualities; no much larger clone is one base away.

Results the study describes overall, beyond this receptor: In a later analysis, HLA-associated TCR beta chains were found to be more clonally expanded and to have lower generation probabilities than equally common non-associated chains. The only immune exposure information available for the cohort was CMV serostatus. Presence/absence analyses assumed roughly uniform sequencing depth across donors, an assumption that may not hold. Because counts were too low, about 18 rarely observed V segments, including chromosome 9 orphons, were excluded from the earlier analysis of fewer than 650 of the donors. Linkage disequilibrium might explain the correlated functional status among segregating V segments, but an unknown experimental factor could not be excluded. It was suggested by the authors that the approach could potentially be generalized to other disease states and immunological phenotypes. Most TCR sequences were observed very rarely across donors, whereas some public TCRs were present in many individuals. A later analysis associated 17,000 or so TCR beta sequences with specific HLA alleles at a false discovery rate of 0.05. In the study, 150 to 200 TCR beta chains were listed as associated with cytomegalovirus. A further reported finding was that TCR beta sequences accurately predicted the HLA-A and HLA-B alleles for most subjects in the first cohort. According to a later analysis, most CMV-associated TCR beta chains appeared to be HLA-restricted, and the HLA associations seemed to be driven largely by CMV exposure. Compared with the roughly 710-donor mean, donors in an Asian-associated ancestry cluster had fewer N-insertions in productive TCRs, according to a later genetic analysis. A few of the identified cytomegalovirus-associated TCR beta chains were confirmed in vitro to be specific for cytomegalovirus antigens. Some IMGT-functional V segments, including TRBV6-2 and TRBV6-3, could not be distinguished by the 87-base-pair reads and were therefore excluded. Only TCR beta chains were sequenced in this cohort, and the absence of alpha or paired-chain data limited detectable features. The classifier was reported to diagnose cytomegalovirus status with high specificity and sensitivity in both the original and validation cohorts. According to a later analysis, parvovirus B19, influenza, CMV and Epstein-Barr virus appeared linked to several top co-occurrence clusters. When HLA alleles, especially DR and DQ, strongly co-occurred, TCR associations were difficult to assign to individual alleles. In an earlier analysis of about 600 of the donors, most TCR beta V segments appeared in productive rearrangements about 87% or about 30% of the time, broadly matching IMGT annotations. In a later analysis, the rate of TCR association differed among HLA loci, with DRB1 alleles having the most associated TCRs and HLA-C alleles having the fewest. Because HLA typing was missing for some donors at each locus, association tests included only the typed subset. In a later genetic analysis, a missense DCLRE1C variant was associated with V-gene and J-gene trimming of TCR beta chains, and the association was replicated in an independent cohort. A group of highly shared sequence variants was considered likely to be a technical artifact of the sequencing pipeline.

The receptor was isolated from a middle-aged woman in good health and CMV-seronegative. Material for sequencing was PBMCs. Here the chain combines TRBV5-1 and TRBJ1-2; 11 middle bases align to TRBD1. CDR3 sequence: CASSFRTGGRGYTF. The bases read TGCGCCAGCAGCTTCAGGACAGGGGGCCGAGGCTACACCTTC.